Shown below are 7 T cell receptor beta chains from a single sample sequenced in a study of cytomegalovirus exposure and HLA in healthy donors. The PCR was carried out with 60 Vbeta primers and 13 Jbeta primers. Method: immunoSEQ multiplex PCR; TCRdb's copy keeps in-frame clones and lacks some. The profile covers about 170,000 clones, with around 74% appearing a single time and around 3.2% taken by the ten largest. The specimen was PBMCs. The source is a female donor in good health and CMV-seronegative.

The J gene is TRBJ1-4, the V gene TRBV21-1; the D segment call TRBD1 is taken from the table without a DNA check. TRBV21-1 is given as a pseudogene. The CDR3 has 16 amino acids. The CDR3 protein is CASSNITGAHNEKLFF. CDR3 sequence (DNA): TGTGCCAGCAGCAACATAACAGGAGCCCATAATGAAAAACTGTTTTTT.

This clone was observed once. The rearrangement links TRBV6-1 to TRBJ2-3; D may be TRBD2 (5 bases). Trimming cost V 8 bases and J 4 bases, with 10 bases left between them. Germline V gene data show CDR1 as MNHNS and CDR2 as SASEGT. This CDR3 comprises 12 residues. CDR3: CASEAAADTQYF. Here the CDR3 DNA reads TGTGCCAGCGAGGCAGCGGCAGATACGCAGTATTTT.

The chain has TRBV2 and TRBJ1-4; 7 bases line up with TRBD1. CDR1 is SNHLY and CDR2 is FYNNEI in the germline V gene. The junction had 8 bases not matched to a gene; V was cut back by 5 bases and J by 8 bases. The CDR3 extends over 14 amino acids. In nucleotides, the CDR3 is TGTGCCAGCAGTCGCCAGGGGGTCCGGGAAAAACTGTTTTTT. Amino acid sequence: CASSRQGVREKLFF.

This chain connects TRBV4-1 to TRBJ2-2; D unclear. Germline CDR1 and CDR2: MGHRA and YSYEKL. Trimming removed 6 bases from V and 3 bases from J, with 14 bases in between. The CDR3 runs to 15 residues. CDR3 in amino acids: CASRERVMDTGELFF. The CDR3 nucleotides read TGCGCCAGCAGGGAACGGGTCATGGACACCGGGGAGCTGTTTTTT.

J is TRBJ2-1 and V is TRBV5-6; 8 bases are a match to TRBD1. The V gene's germline CDR1 is SGHDT and CDR2 YYEEEE. The CDR3 is 16 residues long. V was clipped by 4 bases and J by 2 bases; unmatched bases: 8. In nucleotides, the CDR3 is TGTGCCAGCAGCGCTAGGACAGGGAACACCTACAATGAGCAGTTCTTC. Translating gives CASSARTGNTYNEQFF.

The CDR3 spells CASSLGGQGIRSNQPQHF. In DNA form, the CDR3 reads TGTGCCAGCAGCTTGGGGGGACAGGGTATCCGGAGCAATCAGCCCCAGCATTTT. The V and J genes are TRBV7-2 and TRBJ1-5; 9 bases map to TRBD1. The CDR3 runs 18 residues. Trimming took 3 bases from V and 1 from J; bases not matched to a gene: 10. Germline V CDR1 and CDR2: SGHTA, FQGNSA.

The chain couples TRBV27 to TRBJ1-5; D uncertain. Germline CDR1 MNHEY, CDR2 SMNVEV (reference sequence). Trimming pared 4 bases from V and 7 bases from J, leaving 14 bases between. This CDR3 is built from 14 residues. The CDR3 spells CASSSDLRGQPQHF. CDR3 DNA: TGTGCCAGCAGTTCCGACCTAAGAGGGCAGCCCCAGCATTTT.